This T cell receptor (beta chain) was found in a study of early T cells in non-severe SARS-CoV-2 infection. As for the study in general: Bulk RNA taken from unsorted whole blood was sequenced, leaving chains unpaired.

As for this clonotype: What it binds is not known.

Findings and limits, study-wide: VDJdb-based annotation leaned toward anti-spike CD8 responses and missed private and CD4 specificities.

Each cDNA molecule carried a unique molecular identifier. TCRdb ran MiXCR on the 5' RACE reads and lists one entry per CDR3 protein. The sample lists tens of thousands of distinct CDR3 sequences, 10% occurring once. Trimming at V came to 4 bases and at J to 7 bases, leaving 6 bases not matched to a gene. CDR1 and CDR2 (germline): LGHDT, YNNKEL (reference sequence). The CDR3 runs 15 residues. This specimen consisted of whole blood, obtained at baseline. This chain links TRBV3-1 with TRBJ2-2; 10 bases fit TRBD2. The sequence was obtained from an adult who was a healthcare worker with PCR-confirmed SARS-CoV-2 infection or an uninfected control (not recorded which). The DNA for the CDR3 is TGTGCCAGCAGCCCTAGCGGGAGAAGTCACGGGGAGCTGTTTTTT. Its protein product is CASSPSGRSHGELFF.